This TCR beta chain was sequenced during a study of T cell responses to AZD1222 COVID-19 vaccine. About the research overall: Second doses that came at about 4 or about 12 weeks were put together. The study, taken as a whole, reports: It should be noted that donors were predominantly white British and more often female, and clonal diversity was possibly underestimated.

Assay used: immunoSEQ multiplex PCR; TCRdb lists only in-frame clones, some missing. The sample consists of 170,000 or so clones, 75% to 95% of them appearing once. As to this clone: Its antigen is not identified.

Trimming cost V 6 bases and J 2 bases; bases outside gene matches: 4. The germline CDR1 and CDR2 sequences are MNHEY and SVGAGI. The CDR3 contains 13 residues. The input for sequencing was peripheral blood, taken on day 0 of AZD1222 vaccination. The source of this sequence is an adult in good health. V usage is TRBV6-5 and J usage is TRBJ2-7; 7 nucleotides align to TRBD1. Here the CDR3 reads CASSRDSPYEQYF. In DNA, the CDR3 is TGTGCCAGCAGCCGGGACAGTCCCTACGAGCAGTACTTC.